This TCR beta chain stems from a study of T cell changes during pregnancy in multiple sclerosis (dated by TCRdb to 2018 to 2020). About the study as a whole: Changes in the T cell repertoire over the course of pregnancy were examined in this study in women with multiple sclerosis.

The library was produced with the immunoSEQ multiplex PCR assay. Held by TCRdb, this immuneACCESS table contains in-frame sequences only and omits some clones. Under half of the omission traces to an unresolved V gene where checked; the cause of the rest is unknown. Recorded for this sample are around 50,000 clones; more than 75% of them occurred a single time. The top ten clonotypes cover about 5.7% of the sample. Its CDR3 holds 14 amino acids, cysteine through phenylalanine. The only DNA kept is the CDR3, 42 bases in frame from the first base. The junction carries 11 bases between V and J, which are trimmed by 1 base and 4 bases respectively. Reading the germline V gene (reference sequence) gives CDR1 GTSNPN and CDR2 SVGIG. Remarks on this clone: No cognate antigen has been identified for it. Per-base quality was not reported, and no clone a single base away is much larger than it.

The sequence joins TRBV30 to TRBJ1-3; the D gene assignment is ambiguous. Sequencing used peripheral blood from another person, used as feeder cells. The receptor was isolated from a human donor whose cells served as feeder cells for cultures in a pregnancy study. CDR3 reads: CAWSGPGRGNTIYF. In nucleotides, the sequence is TGTGCCTGGAGTGGGCCAGGACGGGGAAACACCATATATTTT.